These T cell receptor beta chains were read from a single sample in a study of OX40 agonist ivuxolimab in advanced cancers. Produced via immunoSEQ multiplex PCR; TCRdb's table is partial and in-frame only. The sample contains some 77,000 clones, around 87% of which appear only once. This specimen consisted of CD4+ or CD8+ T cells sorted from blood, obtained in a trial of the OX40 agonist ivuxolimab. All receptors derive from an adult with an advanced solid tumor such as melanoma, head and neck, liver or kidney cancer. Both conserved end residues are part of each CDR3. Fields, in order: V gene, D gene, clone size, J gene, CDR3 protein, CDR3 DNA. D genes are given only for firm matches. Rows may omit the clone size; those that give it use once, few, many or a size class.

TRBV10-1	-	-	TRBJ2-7	CASSDVDSSYEQYF	TGCGCCAGCAGTGACGTTGACAGTTCCTACGAGCAGTACTTC
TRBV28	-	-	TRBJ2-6	CASSSPPNSGANVLTF	TGTGCCAGCAGTTCACCACCTAATTCTGGGGCCAACGTCCTGACTTTC
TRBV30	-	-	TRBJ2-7	CAWRGAYEQYF	TGTGCCTGGAGAGGGGCTTACGAGCAGTACTTC
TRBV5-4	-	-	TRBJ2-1	CASSLGGRGSYNEQFF	TGTGCCAGCAGCTTGGGCGGGCGGGGCTCCTACAATGAGCAGTTCTTC
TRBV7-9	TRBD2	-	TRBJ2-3	CASSQQIGLAGAGDTQYF	TGTGCCAGCAGCCAACAAATTGGACTAGCGGGAGCGGGAGATACGCAGTATTTT
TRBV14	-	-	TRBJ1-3	CASSPDSSGNTIYF	TGTGCCAGCAGCCCGGACAGCTCTGGAAACACCATATATTTT
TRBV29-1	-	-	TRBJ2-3	CSVHGLTDTQYF	TGCAGCGTTCACGGATTGACAGATACGCAGTATTTT
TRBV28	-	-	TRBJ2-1	CASSSGGYNEQFF	TGTGCCAGTAGTTCAGGAGGCTACAATGAGCAGTTCTTC
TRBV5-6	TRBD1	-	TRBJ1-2	CASSLGQALYGYTF	TGTGCCAGCAGCCTGGGACAGGCCCTATATGGCTACACCTTC
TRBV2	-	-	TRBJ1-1	CASSQSELNTEAFF	TGTGCCAGCAGTCAGTCGGAGCTGAACACTGAAGCTTTCTTT
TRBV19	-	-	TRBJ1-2	CASSPITGQANYGYTF	TGTGCCAGTAGTCCTATTACAGGACAAGCTAACTATGGCTACACCTTC
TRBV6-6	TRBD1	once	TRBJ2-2	CASSYVQGEHTGELFF	TGTGCCAGCAGTTACGTCCAGGGGGAACACACCGGGGAGCTGTTTTTT
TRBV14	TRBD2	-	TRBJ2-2	CASSPRGDVVSTGELFF	TGTGCCAGCAGCCCGCGGGGGGACGTGGTGTCAACCGGGGAGCTGTTTTTT
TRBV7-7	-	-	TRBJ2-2	CASSPFGGELFF	TGTGCTAGCAGCCCTTTTGGCGGGGAGCTGTTTTTT
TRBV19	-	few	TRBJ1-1	CASSLDRDTEAFF	TGTGCCAGTAGTTTGGACAGAGATACTGAAGCTTTCTTT
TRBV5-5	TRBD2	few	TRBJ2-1	CASSLVRGANEQFF	TGTGCCAGCAGCTTGGTGCGGGGGGCCAATGAGCAGTTCTTC
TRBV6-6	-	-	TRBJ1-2	CASSYSSTGGYGYTF	TGTGCCAGCAGTTACTCGAGTACGGGGGGCTATGGCTACACCTTC
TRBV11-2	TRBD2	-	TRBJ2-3	CASSPRLAGATDTQYF	TGTGCCAGCAGCCCCAGACTAGCGGGAGCCACAGATACGCAGTATTTT
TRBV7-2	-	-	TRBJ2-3	CASSSQAGVSTDTQYF	TGTGCCAGCAGCTCACAGGCCGGGGTATCCACAGATACGCAGTATTTT
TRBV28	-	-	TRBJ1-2	CASTLLRNYGYTF	TGTGCCAGCACCCTTCTTAGGAACTATGGCTACACCTTC
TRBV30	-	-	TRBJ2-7	CAWRVGGRLYEQYF	TGTGCCTGGAGAGTCGGAGGCCGCCTCTACGAGCAGTACTTC
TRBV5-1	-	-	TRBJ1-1	CASSLSGPNTEAFF	TGCGCCAGCAGCTTGTCAGGGCCGAACACTGAAGCTTTCTTT
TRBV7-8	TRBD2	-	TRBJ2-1	CASSLDEYGTRQFF	TGTGCCAGCAGCTTAGATGAATACGGGACTAGGCAGTTCTTC
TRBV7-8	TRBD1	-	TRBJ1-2	CASSLDRVVRGYTF	TGTGCCAGCAGCTTGGACAGGGTCGTACGTGGCTACACCTTC
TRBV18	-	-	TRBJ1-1	CASSPRQSPGAEAFF	TGTGCCAGCTCACCGCGGCAGAGCCCTGGGGCTGAAGCTTTCTTT
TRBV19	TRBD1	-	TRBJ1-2	CASSKGQHNYGYTF	TGTGCCAGTAGTAAGGGACAGCACAACTATGGCTACACCTTC
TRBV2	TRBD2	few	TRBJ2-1	CASSPGLVSEQFF	TGTGCCAGCAGCCCGGGACTAGTAAGTGAGCAGTTCTTC
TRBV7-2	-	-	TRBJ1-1	CASSLWPGARTEAFF	TGTGCCAGCAGCTTATGGCCAGGGGCTAGGACTGAAGCTTTCTTT
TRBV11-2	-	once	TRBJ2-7	CASSLDIWTYYEQYF	TGTGCCAGCAGCTTAGATATTTGGACGTACTACGAGCAGTACTTC
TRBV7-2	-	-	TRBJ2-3	CASSLVAGRQTQYF	TGTGCCAGCAGCTTAGTTGCGGGGCGCCAAACGCAGTATTTT
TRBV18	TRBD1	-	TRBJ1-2	CASSPLGQGVDGYTF	TGTGCCAGCTCACCACTCGGACAGGGGGTAGATGGCTACACCTTC
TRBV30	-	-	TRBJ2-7	CAWSVGGEQYF	TGTGCCTGGAGTGTGGGGGGCGAGCAGTACTTC
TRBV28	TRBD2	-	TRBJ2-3	CASSLSLAGSDTQYF	TGTGCCAGCAGTTTATCCCTAGCGGGGTCAGATACGCAGTATTTT
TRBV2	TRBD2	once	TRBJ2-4	CASIHPSWREDPKKNIQYF	TGTGCCAGCATCCACCCTAGTTGGCGGGAGGACCCAAAAAAAAACATTCAGTACTTC
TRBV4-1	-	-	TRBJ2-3	CASSQGPNTQYF	TGCGCCAGCAGCCAAGGCCCAAATACGCAGTATTTT
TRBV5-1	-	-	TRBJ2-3	CASSPQGGGTDTQYF	TGCGCCAGCAGCCCACAGGGAGGCGGCACAGATACGCAGTATTTT
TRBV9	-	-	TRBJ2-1	CASSVGSANLRYNEQFF	TGTGCCAGCAGCGTAGGGTCAGCAAACCTCCGTTACAATGAGCAGTTCTTC
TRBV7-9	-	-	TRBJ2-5	CASSSLQGSGSETQYF	TGTGCCAGCAGCTCCCTACAAGGATCGGGTTCAGAGACCCAGTACTTC
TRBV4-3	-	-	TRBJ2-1	CASSQVLAVEQFF	TGCGCCAGCAGCCAAGTCCTAGCAGTTGAGCAGTTCTTC
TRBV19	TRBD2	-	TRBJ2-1	CASSEIGTSGRRDEQFF	TGTGCCAGTAGTGAGATAGGGACTAGCGGGAGGAGAGATGAGCAGTTCTTC